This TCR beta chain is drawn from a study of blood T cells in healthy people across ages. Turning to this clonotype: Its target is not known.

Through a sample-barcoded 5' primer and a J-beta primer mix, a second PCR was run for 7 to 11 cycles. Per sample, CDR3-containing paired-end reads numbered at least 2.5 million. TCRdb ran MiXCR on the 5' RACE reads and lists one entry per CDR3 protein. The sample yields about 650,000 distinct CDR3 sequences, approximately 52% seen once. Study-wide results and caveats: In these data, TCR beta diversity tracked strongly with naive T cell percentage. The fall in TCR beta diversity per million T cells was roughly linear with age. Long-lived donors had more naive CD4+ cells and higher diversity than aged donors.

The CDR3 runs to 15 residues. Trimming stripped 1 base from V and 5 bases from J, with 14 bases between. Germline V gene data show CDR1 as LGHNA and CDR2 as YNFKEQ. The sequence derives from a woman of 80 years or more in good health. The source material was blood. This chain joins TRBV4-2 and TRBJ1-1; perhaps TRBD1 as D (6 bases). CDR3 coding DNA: TGTGCCAGCAGCCAAGGGACCCAGGGGAGTACTGAAGCTTTCTTT. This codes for CASSQGTQGSTEAFF.